This record looks at one TCR beta chain sequence and its context. The sample comes from a study of shared clonotypes between healthy human individuals. Terminally differentiated effector memory CD45RA+ cells were left out of the naive CD8 fraction, which was CD45RO-negative and positively selected for CCR7. The ends lost 1 base at V and 6 bases at J; junction bases unmatched: 17. The CDR3 length is 18 residues. Germline values: CDR1 SGHRS, CDR2 YFSETQ. Sequencing used immunoSEQ multiplex PCR; TCRdb keeps in-frame clones, though not all of them. The sample lists roughly 2.1 million clones, around 93% occurring once.

The chain couples TRBV5-1 to TRBJ2-7, with 9 nucleotides matching TRBD1. What was sequenced was naive CD8+ T cells from PBMCs. The sequence came from a man aged 18 to 30 in good health. Some clones in this sample may be carry-over from other donors' samples. For the CDR3, the DNA is TGCGCCAGCAGCTTGATGAATAGGATTAGGGGACAGGGTGGCGAGCAGTACTTC. Its protein product is CASSLMNRIRGQGGEQYF.